The entry below describes one T cell receptor beta chain. Clones were sequenced by immunoSEQ multiplex PCR, and TCRdb holds only the in-frame ones, with some missing. The sample shows about 230,000 clones, 65% to 90% of them seen only once. The sample is drawn from a study of blood T cell repertoires in COVID-19. Germline V gives CDR1 SGHRS, CDR2 YFSETQ. Deletions cut 4 bases from V and 0 bases from J, with 7 bases between. The CDR3 has 13 residues. This clonotype was sampled from a man in his forties or fifties who had recovered from COVID-19. This sequence joins TRBV5-1 and TRBJ1-2, with D hard to call. The sample taken for sequencing was peripheral blood. In DNA, the CDR3 is TGCGCCAGCAGCGTAGCTACTAACTATGGCTACACCTTC. Amino acid sequence: CASSVATNYGYTF.